A selection of T cell receptor beta chains follows, all from one sample in a study of T-cell memory formation after mild COVID-19. TCRdb analysed the 5' RACE reads with MiXCR anew, one entry per CDR3 protein. The sample shows 50,000 or so distinct CDR3 sequences, more than 9% of them seen only once. Sequenced sample: PBMCs or a T cell subset sorted from them (not recorded which). The receptor set was obtained from a man younger than 30 who had mild COVID-19 (a few samples of this study predate the infection). Cell type and time point are not known. CDR3s include the opening cysteine and the closing phenylalanine or tryptophan. D genes are given only for firm matches. For some rows the clone size is stated as once, few or many, or as a class when expanded; others skip it.

clone_size,j_call,cdr3_length,d_call,v_call,cdr3_aa,cdr3_nt
NA,TRBJ2-2,16,TRBD2,TRBV11-2,CATLETLAGGTGELFF,TGTGCCACCCTAGAAACCCTAGCGGGGGGGACGGGGGAGCTGTTTTTT
few,TRBJ1-2,14,NA,TRBV6-5,CASRGTQFFRGYTF,TGTGCCAGCAGAGGGACGCAATTCTTCCGAGGCTACACCTTC
few,TRBJ2-1,12,NA,TRBV7-2,CASSPTSLLQFF,TGTGCCAGCAGTCCTACTAGCCTCCTGCAGTTCTTC
many,TRBJ2-5,14,TRBD1,TRBV7-7,CASSLRTGRETQYF,TGTGCCAGCAGCTTAAGGACAGGACGAGAGACCCAGTACTTC
few,TRBJ2-6,18,NA,TRBV6-6,CASSYVLRWGSGANVLTF,TGTGCCAGCAGTTACGTTCTACGTTGGGGCTCTGGGGCCAACGTCCTGACTTTC
NA,TRBJ2-4,12,NA,TRBV7-9,CASSHQVDIQYF,TGTGCCAGCAGTCATCAGGTTGACATTCAGTACTTC
many,TRBJ2-5,16,TRBD2,TRBV12-3/TRBV12-4,CASSSPVTSGQETQYF,TGTGCCAGCAGTTCGCCCGTGACTAGCGGCCAAGAGACCCAGTACTTC
few,TRBJ2-7,15,NA,TRBV28,CASSPPRGWVYEQYF,TGTGCCAGCAGTCCCCCGAGGGGGTGGGTATACGAGCAGTACTTC
many,TRBJ1-1,12,NA,TRBV12-3/TRBV12-4,CASSPSGTEAFF,TGTGCCAGCAGCCCAAGCGGGACTGAAGCTTTCTTT
NA,TRBJ2-4,14,NA,TRBV7-9,CASSPVRQPYIQYF,TGTGCCAGCAGCCCCGTTCGACAGCCCTACATTCAGTACTTC
NA,TRBJ1-3,14,TRBD1,TRBV28,CASTLDRGSYTIYF,TGTGCCAGCACCCTGGACAGGGGGTCTTACACCATATATTTT
few,TRBJ1-1,14,NA,TRBV6-2/TRBV6-3,CASRLTKLNTEAFF,TGTGCCAGCCGTCTAACCAAACTGAACACTGAAGCTTTCTTT
NA,TRBJ1-5,12,NA,TRBV20-1,CSATHTGQPQHF,TGCAGTGCTACCCACACAGGTCAGCCCCAGCATTTT
few,TRBJ1-3,15,NA,TRBV10-1,CASSPGPSSGNTIYF,TGCGCCAGCAGTCCCGGGCCGAGCTCTGGAAACACCATATATTTT
few,TRBJ2-2,14,NA,TRBV3-1,CASSQDWGTGELFF,TGTGCCAGCAGCCAAGATTGGGGCACCGGGGAGCTGTTTTTT
NA,TRBJ2-4,11,NA,TRBV6-4,CASVGGRIQYF,TGTGCCAGCGTAGGGGGACGGATTCAGTACTTC
few,TRBJ2-2,14,NA,TRBV28,CASSFFSRTGELFF,TGTGCCAGCAGTTTCTTCTCCAGAACCGGGGAGCTGTTTTTT
NA,TRBJ2-3,17,TRBD2,TRBV5-4,CASSVRLAGGLTDTQYF,TGTGCCAGCAGCGTCAGACTAGCGGGGGGCCTAACAGATACGCAGTATTTT
NA,TRBJ2-3,17,NA,TRBV24-1,CATSEGPSSGATDTQYF,TGTGCCACCAGTGAGGGGCCTAGCAGTGGTGCCACAGATACGCAGTATTTT
many,TRBJ2-1,11,NA,TRBV6-5,CASSYGREQFF,TGTGCCAGCAGTTACGGTAGGGAGCAGTTCTTC
NA,TRBJ1-1,13,NA,TRBV7-2,CASNLYGNTEAFF,TGTGCCAGCAACCTCTACGGGAACACTGAAGCTTTCTTT
few,TRBJ1-1,14,NA,TRBV5-1,CASSPMTPNTEAFF,TGCGCCAGCAGTCCAATGACACCGAACACTGAAGCTTTCTTT
many,TRBJ2-3,12,NA,TRBV6-6,CASSYSGDTQYF,TGTGCCAGCAGTTACTCAGGAGATACGCAGTATTTT
many,TRBJ2-5,17,TRBD2,TRBV7-2,CASSFSGLAGYQETQYF,TGTGCCAGCAGCTTTAGCGGTCTAGCGGGGTACCAAGAGACCCAGTACTTC
NA,TRBJ2-5,16,TRBD1,TRBV9,CASSSNRGTGVETQYF,TGTGCCAGCAGCTCTAACCGCGGGACAGGGGTAGAGACCCAGTACTTC
few,TRBJ1-6,15,TRBD1,TRBV20-1,CSARDAGTGFSPLHF,TGCAGTGCTAGAGACGCCGGGACAGGGTTTTCACCCCTCCACTTT
few,TRBJ2-1,17,TRBD1,TRBV28,CASSLSRTGVPYNEQFF,TGTGCCAGCAGTTTAAGCAGGACAGGCGTACCCTACAATGAGCAGTTCTTC
NA,TRBJ2-5,13,TRBD2,TRBV20-1,CSAIPSTSGPQYF,TGCAGTGCTATTCCCAGCACTAGCGGGCCTCAGTACTTC